These 17 T cell receptor beta chains share one sample of origin, sequenced in a study of technical replicates of blood from a few donors. TCRdb keeps only in-frame clones here, not all; method: immunoSEQ multiplex PCR. The sample yields roughly 80,000 clones, approximately 94% seen once. The sequenced material came from T cells isolated from PBMCs. Source of these receptors: a human donor in good health.

The chain links TRBV5-8 to TRBJ2-5; a weak D match, TRBD1 (6 bases). Per the germline V gene, CDR1 is SGHTS and CDR2 is YDEGEE. Between the trimmed V and J ends, which lost 4 bases and 2 bases, there was a span of 12 bases. The CDR3 extends over 14 amino acids. The chain's CDR3 is CASSPRTDQETQYF. In nucleotides, the CDR3 is TGTGCCAGCAGCCCAAGGACAGATCAAGAGACCCAGTACTTC.

This chain joins TRBV4-2 and TRBJ2-7; maybe TRBD2 (6 bases). Deletions cut 2 bases from V and 2 bases from J, with 16 bases between. CDR1 and CDR2 (germline): LGHNA, YNFKEQ. CDR3 size: 16 residues. This chain's CDR3 is CASSQTRGDGTYEQYF. In DNA form, the CDR3 reads TGTGCCAGCAGCCAAACCCGCGGGGACGGCACCTACGAGCAGTACTTC.

The V call is TRBV4-1, the J call TRBJ2-7; 15 positions agree with TRBD2. The V and J ends lost 4 bases and 2 bases, in that order; junction bases with no gene match: 6. The CDR3 consists of 17 residues. CDR1 is MGHRA and CDR2 is YSYEKL in the germline V gene. The CDR3 reads CASSRSGTSGRPYEQYF. DNA of the CDR3: TGCGCCAGCAGCCGATCCGGGACTAGCGGGAGGCCCTACGAGCAGTACTTC.

The chain is built from TRBV10-3 and TRBJ2-1; 7 nucleotides line up with TRBD2. The CDR3 runs to 14 residues. V shed 6 bases and J 4 bases; nucleotides not matched to a gene: 6. Germline V CDR1 and CDR2: ENHRY, SYGVKD. The CDR3 region is CAIRASGIYNEQFF. CDR3 DNA sequence: TGTGCCATCAGAGCTAGCGGAATATACAATGAGCAGTTCTTC.

The CDR3 spells CASRLAGDFYEQYF. For the CDR3, the DNA is TGTGCCAGCAGACTAGCGGGAGACTTCTACGAGCAGTACTTC. The chain has TRBV6-5 and TRBJ2-7; TRBD2 aligns across 11 bases. Per the germline V gene, CDR1 is MNHEY and CDR2 is SVGAGI. The J segment lost 3 bases and the V segment lost 6 bases, leaving 4 bases of the junction unmatched. The CDR3 runs to 14 residues.

This chain links TRBV11-1 with TRBJ2-7; 10 nucleotides agree with TRBD2. Germline V gene sequence: CDR1 SGHAT, CDR2 FQDESV (reference sequence). J lost 3 bases, V lost 0 bases, and 8 bases had no gene match. This CDR3 is built from 17 residues. In DNA, the CDR3 is TGTGCCAGCAGCTTAGCCCACCCGGGACTAGCGTACTACGAGCAGTACTTC. Its protein product is CASSLAHPGLAYYEQYF.

V is TRBV4-2 and J is TRBJ2-2, with TRBD2 matching 12 bases. CDR1 and CDR2 from the germline V gene are LGHNA and YNFKEQ. The CDR3 covers 18 residues. Losses at the gene ends were 2 bases for V and 1 base for J; bases not matched to a gene: 5. CDR3 nucleotides: TGTGCCAGCAGCCAACTAACTAGCGGGAGGCTGAACACCGGGGAGCTGTTTTTT. It yields the protein CASSQLTSGRLNTGELFF.

The chain couples TRBV4-3 to TRBJ1-2; D remains unclear. V lost 0 bases to trimming and J lost 2 bases, with 7 bases between them. CDR1 and CDR2 (germline): LGHNA, YSLEER. This CDR3 comprises 14 residues. The CDR3 loop is CASSQDSVNYGYTF. For the CDR3, the DNA is TGCGCCAGCAGCCAAGATTCAGTCAACTATGGCTACACCTTC.

The chain has TRBV19 and TRBJ1-5, with TRBD1 identical over 8 bases. The CDR3 loop spans 14 amino acids. Losses at the gene ends were 10 bases for V and 4 bases for J; bases not matched to a gene: 9. Germline V gene sequence: CDR1 LNHDA, CDR2 SQIVND (reference sequence). The CDR3 sequence: CATEGDRFNQPQHF. The CDR3 DNA reads as TGTGCCACCGAGGGGGACAGGTTTAATCAGCCCCAGCATTTT.

This chain connects TRBV6-5 to TRBJ2-2; perhaps TRBD2 as D (6 bases). CDR3 length: 14 amino acids. The V and J ends lost 1 base and 4 bases respectively, with 7 bases between them. The germline V gene encodes CDR1 MNHEY and CDR2 SVGAGI. DNA of the CDR3: TGTGCCAGCAGTTACTTAGCGGCCACCGGGGAGCTGTTTTTT. Translation gives CASSYLAATGELFF.

The gene calls are TRBV18 and TRBJ2-1, with 12 bases fitting TRBD2. Germline assignment: CDR1 KGHSH and CDR2 LQKENI. The trim removed 1 base at V and 7 bases at J, leaving 17 bases unmatched. This CDR3 comprises 20 residues. The CDR3 region is CASSPLVGLAGSLGGNEQFF. The CDR3 DNA follows: TGTGCCAGCTCACCACTGGTCGGACTAGCGGGGAGTCTAGGGGGTAATGAGCAGTTCTTC.

The chain uses TRBV27 and TRBJ2-1, with 7 nucleotides matching TRBD2. With 5 bases clipped from V and 5 bases from J, the junction kept 9 bases outside the gene matches. Germline CDR1 is MNHEY and CDR2 is SMNVEV (reference sequence). The CDR3 has 15 residues. CDR3 protein: CASSRGTSAHNEQFF. CDR3 sequence (DNA): TGTGCCAGCAGTCGCGGAACTAGCGCACACAATGAGCAGTTCTTC.

The chain carries TRBV6-6 and TRBJ2-3; no definite D call. CDR3 size: 14 residues. From germline, CDR1 is MNHNY and CDR2 SVGAGI (reference sequence). Trimming shortened V by 4 bases and J by 3 bases, and 11 bases separated the two germline ends. CDR3 sequence: CASSSPIITDTQYF. The CDR3 DNA reads TGTGCCAGCAGTTCCCCTATTATTACAGATACGCAGTATTTT.

The rearrangement uses TRBV6-1 and TRBJ1-2; TRBD1 aligns across 7 bases. Germline CDR1 is MNHNS and CDR2 is SASEGT. The CDR3 length is 14 residues. Losses at the gene ends were 6 bases for V and 4 bases for J; bases not matched to a gene: 8. The chain's CDR3 is CASRSGTEIYGYTF. The DNA of the CDR3 is TGTGCCAGCAGATCCGGGACAGAAATCTATGGCTACACCTTC.

There are a few counts of this clone. This chain links TRBV7-2 with TRBJ2-1; D ambiguous. V was clipped by 5 bases and J by 12 bases, with 11 bases between them. The CDR3 spans 11 residues. From germline, CDR1 is SGHTA and CDR2 FQGNSA. This CDR3 reads CASSLGAGQFF. The CDR3 DNA reads as TGTGCCAGCAGCCTGGGCGCCGGGCAGTTCTTC.

This clone was observed once. The rearrangement uses TRBV7-9 and TRBJ2-1, with 8 bases lining up with TRBD2. Germline CDR1 is SEHNR and CDR2 is FQNEAQ (reference sequence). The CDR3 sequence is 15 residues long. The trim removed 6 bases at V and 3 bases at J, leaving 7 bases unmatched. The CDR3, as DNA: TGTGCCAGCAGTCTAACTAGCGGAGTCTACAATGAGCAGTTCTTC. Encoded protein: CASSLTSGVYNEQFF.

V gene TRBV11-2 combines with J gene TRBJ2-1; 8 nucleotides line up with TRBD2. Germline loops: CDR1 SGHAT, CDR2 FQNNGV. Trimming removed 5 bases from V and 14 bases from J; junction bases left unmatched: 11. The length of the CDR3 is 13 residues. This chain's CDR3 is CASSPTLAGKEFF. In DNA, the CDR3 is TGTGCCAGCAGCCCGACTTTAGCGGGAAAGGAGTTCTTC.